The source of this TCR beta chain is a study of cytotoxic CD8 clonotypes in ibrutinib-treated CLL. V lost 4 bases, J lost 6 bases, and 10 bases lay in between. CDR1 SGHRS and CDR2 YFSETQ come from the germline V gene. There are 13 residues in the CDR3. Repertoires were generated with immunoSEQ multiplex PCR, while TCRdb's copy carries only in-frame clones and drops some. The profile shows about 250,000 clones, less than 75% of them singletons. This TCR came from a human donor with chronic lymphocytic leukemia. The chain is built from TRBV5-1 and TRBJ1-4; D is possibly TRBD1 (6 bases). The starting material was PBMCs, obtained after 24 months of ibrutinib treatment. The CDR3 protein is CASSTQGDEKLFF. The DNA of the CDR3 is TGCGCCAGCAGCACACAGGGAGATGAAAAACTGTTTTTT.